The text below deals with one T cell receptor (beta chain). This CDR3 is 13 amino acids long. Germline V gene sequence: CDR1 SGHNT, CDR2 YYREEE (reference sequence). Trimming cost V 5 bases and J 4 bases; bases outside gene matches: 3. Generated by immunoSEQ multiplex PCR, the TCRdb table keeps only in-frame clones and is missing some. Among roughly 34,000 clones, 85% to 90% were seen once, and the ten largest hold over 0.06%. This entry belongs to a study of regulatory dendritic cells for organ transplantation. Sequenced: naive CD4+ T cells from blood. Subset denoted: CD45RA+ naive T cells. This receptor was identified in a human donor in good health. V gene TRBV5-4 combines with J gene TRBJ2-5; 9 positions match TRBD1. This CDR3 reads CASRMTGGETQYF. For the CDR3, the DNA is TGTGCCAGCAGGATGACAGGGGGAGAGACCCAGTACTTC.